These T cell receptor beta chains were read from a single sample in a study of blood T cells in healthy people across ages. TCRdb re-analysed the 5' RACE reads in MiXCR, keeping a single row per CDR3 protein. The sample yields roughly 680,000 distinct CDR3 sequences, approximately 50% seen once. The sequencing input was blood. The source is a woman aged 55-75 years in good health. The CDR3 runs from the conserved cysteine through the conserved F or W. Each record gives: J gene, D gene, clone size, CDR3 length, V gene, CDR3 protein, CDR3 DNA. A D gene is named only where the DNA matches it firmly. Clone size is not always given. Where it is, it says once, few, many or a class for expanded clones.

J: TRBJ2-7
D: NA
size: many
length: 13
V: TRBV20-1
CDR3: CSARPGGLYEQYF
DNA: TGCAGTGCTAGGCCCGGGGGCCTCTACGAGCAGTACTTC

J: TRBJ2-7
D: NA
size: NA
length: 14
V: TRBV5-1
CDR3: CASSLGPESYEQYF
DNA: TGCGCCAGCAGCTTGGGGCCAGAATCCTACGAGCAGTACTTC

J: TRBJ1-5
D: NA
size: NA
length: 15
V: TRBV7-2
CDR3: CASSLVAGLNQPQHF
DNA: TGTGCCAGCAGCTTAGTTGCGGGACTCAATCAGCCCCAGCATTTT

J: TRBJ2-7
D: NA
size: NA
length: 12
V: TRBV20-1
CDR3: CSVLYRAYEQYF
DNA: TGCAGTGTACTCTACCGCGCCTACGAGCAGTACTTC

J: TRBJ1-4
D: NA
size: once
length: 18
V: TRBV21-1
CDR3: CASSRAQLQGRLGEKLFF
DNA: TGTGCCAGCAGCAGAGCCCAGCTACAGGGCCGATTAGGTGAAAAACTGTTTTTT

J: TRBJ2-1
D: TRBD1
size: few
length: 15
V: TRBV5-1
CDR3: CASSSGGTGMDEQFF
DNA: TGCGCCAGCAGCTCTGGTGGGACAGGGATGGATGAGCAGTTCTTC

J: TRBJ2-1
D: TRBD1
size: few
length: 15
V: TRBV6-6
CDR3: CASSQQGAEFSEQFF
DNA: TGTGCCAGCAGTCAACAGGGGGCCGAGTTCAGTGAGCAGTTCTTC

J: TRBJ2-7
D: NA
size: NA
length: 18
V: TRBV3-1
CDR3: CASSQDRLLAPNRGEQYF
DNA: TGTGCCAGCAGCCAAGATCGACTCTTAGCACCCAACCGGGGCGAGCAGTACTTC

J: TRBJ2-7
D: NA
size: few
length: 14
V: TRBV6-5
CDR3: CASSYSIDFGEQYF
DNA: TGTGCCAGCAGTTACTCGATCGACTTTGGCGAGCAGTACTTC

J: TRBJ2-1
D: TRBD2
size: NA
length: 13
V: TRBV10-3
CDR3: CAINSGTYNEQFF
DNA: TGTGCCATCAACAGCGGGACCTACAATGAGCAGTTCTTC

J: TRBJ2-1
D: TRBD1
size: NA
length: 15
V: TRBV27
CDR3: CASSQNSGQGVEQFF
DNA: TGTGCCAGCAGTCAAAACTCGGGACAGGGTGTTGAGCAGTTCTTC

J: TRBJ2-7
D: NA
size: few
length: 15
V: TRBV7-2
CDR3: CASSPRRILSYEQYF
DNA: TGTGCCAGCAGCCCCCGCAGGATCCTCTCCTACGAGCAGTACTTC

J: TRBJ2-1
D: NA
size: NA
length: 15
V: TRBV2
CDR3: CASSEANSERVEQFF
DNA: TGTGCCAGCAGTGAAGCGAACAGCGAGCGCGTGGAGCAGTTCTTC

J: TRBJ2-1
D: TRBD2
size: NA
length: 17
V: TRBV7-3
CDR3: CASSFRGGRANYNEQFF
DNA: TGTGCCAGCAGCTTTCGGGGCGGGAGGGCAAATTACAATGAGCAGTTCTTC

J: TRBJ2-7
D: NA
size: NA
length: 15
V: TRBV19
CDR3: CASSPGHHSAYEQYF
DNA: TGTGCCAGTAGTCCGGGACACCACTCTGCCTACGAGCAGTACTTC

J: TRBJ2-5
D: TRBD2
size: NA
length: 13
V: TRBV25-1
CDR3: CASGRLAEETQYF
DNA: TGTGCCAGCGGGAGGCTAGCGGAAGAGACCCAGTACTTC

J: TRBJ2-3
D: TRBD2
size: once
length: 16
V: TRBV6-2/TRBV6-3
CDR3: CASRRLAGIGTDTQYF
DNA: TGTGCCAGCAGGCGACTAGCGGGAATAGGAACAGATACGCAGTATTTT

J: TRBJ2-1
D: TRBD2
size: many
length: 19
V: TRBV7-2
CDR3: CASSPGASGRYKWGNEQFF
DNA: TGTGCCAGCAGCCCTGGGGCTAGCGGGAGATATAAATGGGGCAATGAGCAGTTCTTC

J: TRBJ2-1
D: NA
size: once
length: 16
V: TRBV6-2/TRBV6-3
CDR3: CASSYRRRTLGNEQFF
DNA: TGTGCCAGCAGTTACAGGCGGAGGACCTTAGGCAATGAGCAGTTCTTC

J: TRBJ2-5
D: NA
size: few
length: 14
V: TRBV6-2/TRBV6-3
CDR3: CASSYGGRQGTQYF
DNA: TGTGCCAGCAGTTACGGGGGACGTCAGGGGACCCAGTACTTC

J: TRBJ2-7
D: NA
size: NA
length: 11
V: TRBV29-1
CDR3: CSVGQGGEQYF
DNA: TGCAGCGTGGGTCAGGGAGGCGAGCAGTACTTC

J: TRBJ2-7
D: TRBD1
size: once
length: 18
V: TRBV18
CDR3: CASSLKPDLGQGFYEQYF
DNA: TGTGCCAGCTCCCTTAAACCCGATCTGGGACAGGGGTTCTACGAGCAGTACTTC

J: TRBJ1-1
D: NA
size: NA
length: 16
V: TRBV5-1
CDR3: CANSLDPDGMNTEAFF
DNA: TGCGCCAACAGCTTGGATCCGGACGGAATGAACACTGAAGCTTTCTTT

J: TRBJ2-7
D: NA
size: NA
length: 14
V: TRBV20-1
CDR3: CSAPPFDSPDEQYF
DNA: TGCAGTGCCCCCCCATTTGACAGTCCCGACGAGCAGTACTTC

J: TRBJ1-2
D: NA
size: NA
length: 14
V: TRBV4-3
CDR3: CASSQDLWSYGYTF
DNA: TGCGCCAGCAGCCAAGATTTGTGGAGCTATGGCTACACCTTC

J: TRBJ2-1
D: TRBD2
size: few
length: 17
V: TRBV3-1
CDR3: CASSHQISSGPNNEQFF
DNA: TGTGCCAGCAGCCACCAAATTTCTAGCGGACCAAACAATGAGCAGTTCTTC

J: TRBJ2-7
D: NA
size: NA
length: 15
V: TRBV5-1
CDR3: CASSLSSGAINEQYF
DNA: TGCGCCAGCAGCTTGTCATCGGGGGCGATCAACGAGCAGTACTTC

J: TRBJ2-4
D: TRBD1
size: NA
length: 13
V: TRBV29-1
CDR3: CSVEGQGRNIQYF
DNA: TGCAGCGTTGAAGGACAGGGTAGAAACATTCAGTACTTC

J: TRBJ2-1
D: TRBD2
size: NA
length: 16
V: TRBV5-1
CDR3: CASSLTSGREYNEQFF
DNA: TGCGCCAGCAGCTTGACTAGCGGGAGGGAATACAATGAGCAGTTCTTC

J: TRBJ2-1
D: TRBD2
size: few
length: 15
V: TRBV9
CDR3: CASSVTSGSGGEQFF
DNA: TGTGCCAGCAGCGTGACTAGCGGGAGCGGGGGTGAGCAGTTCTTC

J: TRBJ2-3
D: TRBD1
size: NA
length: 15
V: TRBV20-1
CDR3: CSARPTGQYTDTQYF
DNA: TGCAGTGCTAGACCTACGGGACAGTACACAGATACGCAGTATTTT

J: TRBJ2-7
D: NA
size: few
length: 13
V: TRBV20-1
CDR3: CSASLPGTYEQYF
DNA: TGCAGTGCTAGCCTGCCAGGAACCTACGAGCAGTACTTC

J: TRBJ1-1
D: NA
size: NA
length: 17
V: TRBV15
CDR3: CATSRGHQLGVNTEAFF
DNA: TGTGCCACCAGCAGAGGACACCAGTTGGGGGTGAACACTGAAGCTTTCTTT

J: TRBJ2-5
D: TRBD1
size: NA
length: 15
V: TRBV5-5
CDR3: CASSAQDREAETQYF
DNA: TGTGCCAGCAGCGCGCAGGACAGGGAGGCAGAGACCCAGTACTTC

J: TRBJ2-5
D: NA
size: few
length: 15
V: TRBV21-1
CDR3: CASSKDRDREVEQYF
DNA: TGTGCCAGCAGCAAAGATCGGGACAGGGAGGTTGAGCAGTACTTC

J: TRBJ2-7
D: NA
size: NA
length: 15
V: TRBV7-2
CDR3: CASSFDRLNYYEQYF
DNA: TGTGCCAGCAGCTTTGACCGACTTAACTACTACGAGCAGTACTTC

J: TRBJ1-3
D: NA
size: NA
length: 18
V: TRBV4-3
CDR3: CASSQDIGSGEPGNTIYF
DNA: TGCGCCAGCAGCCAAGACATTGGATCAGGGGAACCTGGAAACACCATATATTTT

J: TRBJ2-7
D: NA
size: many
length: 14
V: TRBV5-6
CDR3: CASALRWSSYEQYF
DNA: TGTGCCAGCGCCTTAAGGTGGAGCTCCTACGAGCAGTACTTC

J: TRBJ1-1
D: NA
size: NA
length: 14
V: TRBV7-8
CDR3: CASSPRLLNTEAFF
DNA: TGTGCCAGCAGCCCCCGGCTCCTGAACACTGAAGCTTTCTTT

J: TRBJ2-3
D: NA
size: NA
length: 17
V: TRBV4-2
CDR3: CASSQDGGGTFTDTQYF
DNA: TGTGCCAGCAGCCAAGATGGCGGCGGGACCTTCACAGATACGCAGTATTTT

J: TRBJ2-7
D: NA
size: few
length: 13
V: TRBV30
CDR3: CAWSEGGSYEQYF
DNA: TGTGCCTGGAGTGAGGGGGGTTCCTACGAGCAGTACTTC

J: TRBJ2-7
D: NA
size: few
length: 14
V: TRBV10-3
CDR3: CAIASGGGQYEQYF
DNA: TGTGCCATCGCTAGCGGAGGGGGTCAATACGAGCAGTACTTC

J: TRBJ2-7
D: NA
size: few
length: 14
V: TRBV4-3
CDR3: CASSPGSPGGEQYF
DNA: TGCGCCAGCAGCCCCGGATCACCTGGAGGCGAGCAGTACTTC

J: TRBJ1-2
D: NA
size: NA
length: 12
V: TRBV10-3
CDR3: CATGGGNYGYTF
DNA: TGTGCCACCGGTGGGGGTAACTATGGCTACACCTTC

J: TRBJ2-7
D: TRBD1
size: NA
length: 15
V: TRBV18
CDR3: CASSPGTGSYNEQYF
DNA: TGTGCCAGCTCACCAGGGACAGGGTCCTACAATGAGCAGTACTTC

J: TRBJ1-2
D: TRBD1
size: few
length: 13
V: TRBV7-2
CDR3: CASRPQGNYGYTF
DNA: TGTGCCAGCAGACCACAGGGGAACTATGGCTACACCTTC

J: TRBJ2-3
D: NA
size: NA
length: 16
V: TRBV6-2/TRBV6-3
CDR3: CASSFTTQLSTDTQYF
DNA: TGTGCCAGCAGTTTCACGACCCAACTAAGCACAGATACGCAGTATTTT

J: TRBJ2-5
D: NA
size: NA
length: 14
V: TRBV2
CDR3: CASSPRAGRETQYF
DNA: TGTGCCAGCAGCCCCCGGGCCGGGAGAGAGACCCAGTACTTC

J: TRBJ2-7
D: NA
size: NA
length: 13
V: TRBV5-1
CDR3: CVSSFEGSYEQYF
DNA: TGCGTCAGCAGTTTTGAGGGCTCCTACGAGCAGTACTTC

J: TRBJ2-7
D: NA
size: NA
length: 14
V: TRBV2
CDR3: CASSAGRASGEQYF
DNA: TGTGCCAGCAGCGCGGGAAGGGCGTCGGGCGAGCAGTACTTC

J: TRBJ2-3
D: NA
size: NA
length: 17
V: TRBV7-9
CDR3: CASSLVIGSWVTDTQYF
DNA: TGTGCCAGCAGCTTAGTGATTGGAAGTTGGGTCACAGATACGCAGTATTTT

J: TRBJ1-1
D: NA
size: few
length: 14
V: TRBV10-3
CDR3: CAISRREENTEAFF
DNA: TGTGCCATCAGTAGGAGGGAAGAGAACACTGAAGCTTTCTTT

J: TRBJ2-7
D: NA
size: few
length: 14
V: TRBV7-9
CDR3: CASSFSSFLGEQYF
DNA: TGTGCCAGCAGCTTTAGCTCATTCCTTGGCGAGCAGTACTTC

J: TRBJ2-7
D: NA
size: few
length: 11
V: TRBV6-6
CDR3: CASTALGEQYF
DNA: TGTGCCAGCACCGCACTGGGCGAGCAGTACTTC

J: TRBJ2-1
D: TRBD2
size: NA
length: 14
V: TRBV7-3
CDR3: CASGYSGHYNEQFF
DNA: TGTGCCAGCGGGTATAGCGGGCACTACAATGAGCAGTTCTTC

J: TRBJ2-3
D: NA
size: NA
length: 13
V: TRBV24-1
CDR3: CATSDFAGDTRYF
DNA: TGTGCCACCAGTGACTTCGCAGGAGATACGCGGTATTTT

J: TRBJ1-1
D: TRBD1
size: NA
length: 14
V: TRBV6-1
CDR3: CASREGTGNTEAFF
DNA: TGTGCCAGCAGGGAAGGGACAGGGAACACTGAAGCTTTCTTT

J: TRBJ2-7
D: NA
size: few
length: 16
V: TRBV25-1
CDR3: CASSEYHAGRVHEQYF
DNA: TGTGCCAGCAGTGAATATCATGCAGGGCGGGTCCACGAGCAGTACTTC

J: TRBJ1-2
D: NA
size: many
length: 13
V: TRBV21-1
CDR3: CASSRRGSYGYTF
DNA: TGTGCCAGCAGCAGGAGGGGGTCTTATGGCTACACCTTC

J: TRBJ2-1
D: NA
size: once
length: 14
V: TRBV24-1
CDR3: CATSAGSWYTEQFF
DNA: TGTGCCACCAGTGCGGGCTCCTGGTACACGGAGCAGTTCTTC